Listed below are T cell receptor beta chains from one sample, sequenced in a study of T cell repertoires in ileal Crohn's disease. The assay was immunoSEQ multiplex PCR, and TCRdb's table has in-frame clones only and misses some. The table lists around 16,000 clones, 50% to 75% of them singletons. The sequencing input was ileal tissue. The receptor set was obtained from an adult with Crohn's disease. Both conserved end residues are trimmed from each CDR3.

V gene: TRBV4-3
CDR3 protein: ASSQFLAGGADTQY

V gene: TRBV27
CDR3 protein: ASSFSGRFGYEQY

V gene: TRBV5-1
CDR3 protein: ASSSTGTGGDGYT

V gene: TRBV6-5
CDR3 protein: ASGRGHPNTGELF

V gene: TRBV5-1
CDR3 protein: ASGRDNANYGYT

V gene: TRBV18
CDR3 protein: ASSPNRGASDYGYT

V gene: TRBV27
CDR3 protein: ASSFFRAGELF

V gene: TRBV4-2
CDR3 protein: ASSLGTGSNYGYT

V gene: TRBV5-5
CDR3 protein: ASSLIYSGDNEQF

V gene: TRBV7-6
CDR3 protein: ASSRLGTVQETQY

V gene: TRBV4-2
CDR3 protein: ASSQDISGPYEQY

V gene: TRBV5-1
CDR3 protein: ASSLQGKLNTEAF

V gene: TRBV6-5
CDR3 protein: ASSYLHSINTEAF

V gene: TRBV28
CDR3 protein: ASGRTGGKNEQF

V gene: TRBV28
CDR3 protein: ASSSGGSNEKLF

V gene: TRBV5-6
CDR3 protein: ASSLDSGRVVNEQF

V gene: TRBV5-1
CDR3 protein: ASSSPGGSKNIQY

V gene: TRBV5-7
CDR3 protein: ASSFRDKKENIQY

V gene: TRBV18
CDR3 protein: ASSQEADHRGGF

V gene: TRBV5-1
CDR3 protein: ASSLGPGAKNIQY

V gene: TRBV29-1
CDR3 protein: SVAGQPNTEAF

V gene: TRBV7-8
CDR3 protein: ASSPTQGRTGGYT

V gene: TRBV28
CDR3 protein: ASSASTGGGTEAF

V gene: TRBV20-1
CDR3 protein: SASKSYEQY

V gene: TRBV7-2
CDR3 protein: ASSLSDSYEQY

V gene: TRBV2
CDR3 protein: ASSVLAGNTEAF

V gene: TRBV10-1
CDR3 protein: ASSEQRGTYEQY

V gene: TRBV18
CDR3 protein: ASSPSGQSTDTQY

V gene: TRBV7-9
CDR3 protein: ASSTLTGQGEQY

V gene: TRBV10-1
CDR3 protein: ASSETSQGQHEQY

V gene: TRBV29-1
CDR3 protein: SVATGVLGYT

V gene: TRBV28
CDR3 protein: ASPGTGGEQY

V gene: TRBV7-8
CDR3 protein: ASSPLGRNNQPQH

V gene: TRBV7-2
CDR3 protein: ASSLGLAGGGGEQF

V gene: TRBV7-9
CDR3 protein: ASSPRGLAQNIQY

V gene: TRBV5-1
CDR3 protein: ASSLRTGAQETQY

V gene: TRBV30
CDR3 protein: AWSVESGYT

V gene: TRBV14
CDR3 protein: ASSQIQGTEAF

V gene: TRBV15
CDR3 protein: ATSSSRGIATNEKLF

V gene: TRBV28
CDR3 protein: ATGSGQGNTGELF

V gene: TRBV29-1
CDR3 protein: SVVAVPPPYNEQF